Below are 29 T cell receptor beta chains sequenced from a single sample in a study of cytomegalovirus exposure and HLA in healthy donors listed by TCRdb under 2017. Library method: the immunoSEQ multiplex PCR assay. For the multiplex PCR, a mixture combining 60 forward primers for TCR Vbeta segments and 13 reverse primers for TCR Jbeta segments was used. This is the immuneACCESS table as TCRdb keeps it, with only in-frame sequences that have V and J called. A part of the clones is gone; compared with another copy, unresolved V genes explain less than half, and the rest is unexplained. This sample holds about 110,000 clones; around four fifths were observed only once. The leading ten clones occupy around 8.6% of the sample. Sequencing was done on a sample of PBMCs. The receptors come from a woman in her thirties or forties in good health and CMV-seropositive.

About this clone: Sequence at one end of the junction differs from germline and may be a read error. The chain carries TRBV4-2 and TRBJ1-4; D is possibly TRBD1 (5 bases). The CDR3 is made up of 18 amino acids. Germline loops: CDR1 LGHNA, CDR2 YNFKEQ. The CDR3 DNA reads TGTGCCAGCAACCAACTCCCGGGACTTGCCGCAACTAATGAAAAACTGTTTTTT. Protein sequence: CASNQLPGLAATNEKLFF.

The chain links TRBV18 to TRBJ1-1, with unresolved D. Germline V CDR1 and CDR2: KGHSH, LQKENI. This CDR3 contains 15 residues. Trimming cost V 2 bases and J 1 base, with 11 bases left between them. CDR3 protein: CASSPWGAQNTEAFF. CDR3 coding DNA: TGTGCCAGCTCACCATGGGGAGCGCAGAACACTGAAGCTTTCTTT.

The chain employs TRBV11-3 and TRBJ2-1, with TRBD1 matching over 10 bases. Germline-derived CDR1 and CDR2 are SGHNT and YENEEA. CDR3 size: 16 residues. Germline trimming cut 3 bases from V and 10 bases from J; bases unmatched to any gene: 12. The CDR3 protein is CASSFLRDRGMIEQFF. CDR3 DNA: TGTGCCAGCAGCTTTCTAAGGGACAGGGGTATGATAGAGCAGTTCTTC.

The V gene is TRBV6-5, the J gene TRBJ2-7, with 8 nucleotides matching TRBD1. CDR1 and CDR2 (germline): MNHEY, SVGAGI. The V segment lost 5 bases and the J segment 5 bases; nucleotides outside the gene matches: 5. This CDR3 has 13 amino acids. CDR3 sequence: CASSPGQVHEQYF. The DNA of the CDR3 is TGTGCCAGCAGTCCGGGACAGGTTCACGAGCAGTACTTC.

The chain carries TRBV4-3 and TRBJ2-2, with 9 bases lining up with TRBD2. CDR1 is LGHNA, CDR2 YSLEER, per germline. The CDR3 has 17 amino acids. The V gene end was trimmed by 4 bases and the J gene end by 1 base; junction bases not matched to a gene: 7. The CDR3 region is CASSRKATSGNTGELFF. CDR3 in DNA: TGCGCCAGCAGCCGCAAAGCGACTAGCGGGAACACCGGGGAGCTGTTTTTT.

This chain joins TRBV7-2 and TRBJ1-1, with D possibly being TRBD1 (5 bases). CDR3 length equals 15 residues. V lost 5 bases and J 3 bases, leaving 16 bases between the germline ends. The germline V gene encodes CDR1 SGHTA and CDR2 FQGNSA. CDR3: CASSPQGQGYTEAFF. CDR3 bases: TGTGCCAGCAGCCCCCAAGGGCAGGGCTACACTGAAGCTTTCTTT.

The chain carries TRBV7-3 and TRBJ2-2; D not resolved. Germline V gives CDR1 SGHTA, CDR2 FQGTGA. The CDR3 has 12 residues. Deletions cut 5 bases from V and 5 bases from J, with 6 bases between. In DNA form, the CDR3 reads TGTGCCAGCAGCGATAGTACCGGGGAGCTGTTTTTT. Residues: CASSDSTGELFF.

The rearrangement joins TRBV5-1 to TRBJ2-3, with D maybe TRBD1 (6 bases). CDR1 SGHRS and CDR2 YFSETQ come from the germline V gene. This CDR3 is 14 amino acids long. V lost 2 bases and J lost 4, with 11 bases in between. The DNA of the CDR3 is TGCGCCAGCAGCTTACGAGAGGGGGCAGATACGCAGTATTTT. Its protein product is CASSLREGADTQYF.

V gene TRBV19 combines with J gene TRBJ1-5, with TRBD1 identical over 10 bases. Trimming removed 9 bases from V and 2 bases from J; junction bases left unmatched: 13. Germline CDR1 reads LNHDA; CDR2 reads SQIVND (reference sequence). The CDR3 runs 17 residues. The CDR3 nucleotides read TGTGCCAGCCGGGACAGGGGTGATTGGATCCGCAATCAGCCCCAGCATTTT. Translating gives CASRDRGDWIRNQPQHF.

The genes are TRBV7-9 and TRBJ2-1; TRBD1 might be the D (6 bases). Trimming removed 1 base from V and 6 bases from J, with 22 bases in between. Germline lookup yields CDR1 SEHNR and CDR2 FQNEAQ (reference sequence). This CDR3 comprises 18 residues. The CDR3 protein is CASSLVRGRGRERNEQFF. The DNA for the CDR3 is TGTGCCAGCAGCTTAGTTCGGGGCAGGGGCCGGGAACGCAATGAGCAGTTCTTC. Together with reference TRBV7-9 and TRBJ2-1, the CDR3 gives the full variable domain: DTGVSQNPRHKITKRGQNVTFRCDPISEHNRLYWYRQTLGQGPEFLTYFQNEAQLEKSRLLSDRFSAERPKGSFSTLEIQRTEQGDSAMYLCASSLVRGRGRERNEQFFGPGTRLTVL.

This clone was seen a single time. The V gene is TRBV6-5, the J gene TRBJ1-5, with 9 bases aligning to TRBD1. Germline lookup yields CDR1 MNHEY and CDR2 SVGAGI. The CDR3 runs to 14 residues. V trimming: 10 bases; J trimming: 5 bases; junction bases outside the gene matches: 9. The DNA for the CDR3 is TGTGCCACCAGGACAGGGGTAGATCATCAGCCCCAGCATTTT. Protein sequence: CATRTGVDHQPQHF.

CDR3 sequence reads: CASSLVVGPDSYEQYF. DNA for the CDR3: TGTGCCAGCAGCTTGGTAGTGGGGCCGGATAGCTACGAGCAGTACTTC. The chain couples TRBV13 to TRBJ2-7, with a possible D match to TRBD1 (5 bases). This CDR3 has 16 amino acids. Germline loops: CDR1 PRHDT, CDR2 FYEKMQ (reference sequence). Trimming took off 3 bases at V and 3 bases at J, with 18 bases between the two ends.

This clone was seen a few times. The CDR3 is CASRFLSPVDIPNTGELFF. The CDR3 region has the DNA TGTGCAAGTCGCTTTCTTTCTCCGGTCGATATTCCGAACACCGGGGAGCTGTTTTTT. The chain carries TRBV12-2 and TRBJ2-2; the table's TRBD2 call for D was not verified on the DNA. TRBV12-2 is recorded as a pseudogene. The CDR3 has 19 amino acids.

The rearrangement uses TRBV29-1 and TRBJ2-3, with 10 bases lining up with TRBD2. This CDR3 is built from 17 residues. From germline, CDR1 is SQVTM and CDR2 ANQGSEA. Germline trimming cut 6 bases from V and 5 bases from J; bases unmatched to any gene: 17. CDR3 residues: CSVYPLRLAGRGDTQYF. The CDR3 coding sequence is TGCAGCGTCTACCCATTAAGACTAGCGGGCCGGGGAGATACGCAGTATTTT.

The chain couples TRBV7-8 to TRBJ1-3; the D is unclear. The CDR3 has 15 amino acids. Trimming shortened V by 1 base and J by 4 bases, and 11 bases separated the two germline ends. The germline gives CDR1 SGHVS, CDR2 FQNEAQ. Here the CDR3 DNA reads TGTGCCAGCAGCTTAGGTTCGAGGGCCGGAAACACCATATATTTT. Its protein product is CASSLGSRAGNTIYF.

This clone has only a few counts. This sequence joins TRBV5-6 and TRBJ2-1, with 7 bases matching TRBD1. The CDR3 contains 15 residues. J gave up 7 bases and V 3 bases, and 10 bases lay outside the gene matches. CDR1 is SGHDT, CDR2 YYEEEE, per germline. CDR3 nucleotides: TGTGCCAGCAGCTACGGGACAGCAAAGTGGAATGAGCAGTTCTTC. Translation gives CASSYGTAKWNEQFF.

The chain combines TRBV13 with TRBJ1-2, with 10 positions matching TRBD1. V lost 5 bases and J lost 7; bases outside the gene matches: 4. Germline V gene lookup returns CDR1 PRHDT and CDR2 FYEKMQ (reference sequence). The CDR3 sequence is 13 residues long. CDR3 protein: CASSHRTGGGYTF. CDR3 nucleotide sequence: TGTGCCAGCAGCCACCGGACAGGGGGTGGCTACACCTTC.

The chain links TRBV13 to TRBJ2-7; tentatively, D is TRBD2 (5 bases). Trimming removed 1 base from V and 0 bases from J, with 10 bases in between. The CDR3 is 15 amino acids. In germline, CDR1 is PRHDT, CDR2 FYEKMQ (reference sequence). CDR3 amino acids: CASSLDPGTSYEQYF. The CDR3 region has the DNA TGTGCCAGCAGCTTAGATCCGGGAACCTCCTACGAGCAGTACTTC.

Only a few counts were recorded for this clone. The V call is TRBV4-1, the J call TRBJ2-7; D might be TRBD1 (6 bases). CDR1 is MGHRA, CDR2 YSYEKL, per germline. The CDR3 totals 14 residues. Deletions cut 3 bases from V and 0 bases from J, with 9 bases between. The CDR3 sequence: CASSHAGASYEQYF. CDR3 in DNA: TGCGCCAGCAGCCACGCAGGGGCCTCCTACGAGCAGTACTTC.

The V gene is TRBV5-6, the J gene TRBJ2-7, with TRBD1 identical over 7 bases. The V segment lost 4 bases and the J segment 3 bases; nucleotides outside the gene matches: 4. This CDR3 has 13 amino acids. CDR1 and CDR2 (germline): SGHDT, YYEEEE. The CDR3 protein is CASSARGIYEQYF. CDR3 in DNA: TGTGCCAGCAGCGCCAGGGGGATCTACGAGCAGTACTTC. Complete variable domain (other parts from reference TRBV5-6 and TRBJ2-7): DAGVTQSPTHLIKTRGQQVTLRCSPKSGHDTVSWYQQALGQGPQFIFQYYEEEERQRGNFPDRFSGHQFPNYSSELNVNALLLGDSALYLCASSARGIYEQYFGPGTRLTVT.

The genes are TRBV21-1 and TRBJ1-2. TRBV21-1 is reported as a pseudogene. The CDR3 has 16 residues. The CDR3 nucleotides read TGTGCCAGCAGCAAAAGGGCGGGGGGGAGGAACTATGGCTACACCTTC. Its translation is CASSKRAGGRNYGYTF.

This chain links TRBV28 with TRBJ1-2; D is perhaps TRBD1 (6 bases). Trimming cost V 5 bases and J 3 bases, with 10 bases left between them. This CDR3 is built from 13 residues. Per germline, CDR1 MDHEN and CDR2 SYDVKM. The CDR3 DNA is TGTGCCAGCAGTCCGACAGGATACTATGGCTACACCTTC. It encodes CASSPTGYYGYTF.

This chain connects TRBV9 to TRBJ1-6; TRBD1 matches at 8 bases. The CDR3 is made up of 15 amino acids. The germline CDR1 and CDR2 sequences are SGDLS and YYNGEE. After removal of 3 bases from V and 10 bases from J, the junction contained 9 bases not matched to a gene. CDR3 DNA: TGTGCCAGCAGCGCGACCGGGACAGGCGGGTCACCCCTCCACTTT. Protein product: CASSATGTGGSPLHF.

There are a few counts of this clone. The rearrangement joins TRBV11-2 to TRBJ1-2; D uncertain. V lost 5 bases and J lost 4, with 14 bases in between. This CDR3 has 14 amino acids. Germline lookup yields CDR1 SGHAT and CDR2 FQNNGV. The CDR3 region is CASSPLRKSYGYTF. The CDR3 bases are TGTGCCAGCAGCCCCCTGCGGAAATCCTATGGCTACACCTTC.

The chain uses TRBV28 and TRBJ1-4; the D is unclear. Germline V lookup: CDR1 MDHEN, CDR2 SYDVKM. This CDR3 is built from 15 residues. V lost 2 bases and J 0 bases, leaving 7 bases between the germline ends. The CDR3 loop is CASSLGGATNEKLFF. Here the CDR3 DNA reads TGTGCCAGCAGTTTAGGAGGTGCAACTAATGAAAAACTGTTTTTT.

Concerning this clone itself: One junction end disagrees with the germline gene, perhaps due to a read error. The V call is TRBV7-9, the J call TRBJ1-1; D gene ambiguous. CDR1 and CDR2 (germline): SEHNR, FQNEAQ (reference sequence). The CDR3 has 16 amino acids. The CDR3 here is CASSSFGRRRNTKAFF. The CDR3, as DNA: TGTGCCAGCAGCTCCTTCGGCCGCAGGAGGAACACTAAAGCTTTCTTT.

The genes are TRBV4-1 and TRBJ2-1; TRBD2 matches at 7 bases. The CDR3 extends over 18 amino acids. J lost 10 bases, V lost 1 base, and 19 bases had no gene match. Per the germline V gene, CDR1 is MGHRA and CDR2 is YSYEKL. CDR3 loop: CASSQVPYGGGISGEQFF. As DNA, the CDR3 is TGCGCCAGCAGCCAAGTACCCTACGGCGGGGGTATTTCGGGAGAGCAGTTCTTC.

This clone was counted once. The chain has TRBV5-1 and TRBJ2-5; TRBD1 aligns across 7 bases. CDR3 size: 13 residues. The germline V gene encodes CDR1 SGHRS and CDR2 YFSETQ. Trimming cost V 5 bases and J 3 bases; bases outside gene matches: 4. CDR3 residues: CASREGTEETQYF. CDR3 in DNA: TGCGCCAGCAGGGAAGGGACAGAAGAGACCCAGTACTTC.

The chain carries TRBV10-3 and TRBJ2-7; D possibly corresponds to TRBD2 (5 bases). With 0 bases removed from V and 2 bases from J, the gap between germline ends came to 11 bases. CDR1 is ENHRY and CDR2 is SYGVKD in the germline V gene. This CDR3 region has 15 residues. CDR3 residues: CAISESFGETYEQYF. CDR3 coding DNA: TGTGCCATCAGTGAGTCTTTCGGGGAGACCTACGAGCAGTACTTC.